This T cell receptor (beta chain) was sequenced for a study of Tregs in tolerant kidney transplant recipients. This table comes from immunoSEQ multiplex PCR, and its TCRdb copy is limited to in-frame clones, with some not included. The sample holds some 68,000 clones; 84% are singletons and the top ten take about 4.7%. V was clipped by 4 bases and J by 0 bases, with 7 bases between them. Germline CDR1 SGHDT, CDR2 YYEEEE. The CDR3 extends over 13 amino acids. The clonotype comes from a human donor in good health. This chain links TRBV5-6 with TRBJ2-5, with a weak D call TRBD2 (5 bases). Sequencing used CD4+ T cells from blood. The CDR3 sequence: CASSLDYQETQYF. The CDR3 DNA sequence: TGTGCCAGCAGCCTGGACTACCAAGAGACCCAGTACTTC. The entire variable domain, with the rest obtained from reference TRBV5-6 and TRBJ2-5, is as follows: DAGVTQSPTHLIKTRGQQVTLRCSPKSGHDTVSWYQQALGQGPQFIFQYYEEEERQRGNFPDRFSGHQFPNYSSELNVNALLLGDSALYLCASSLDYQETQYFGPGTRLLVL.